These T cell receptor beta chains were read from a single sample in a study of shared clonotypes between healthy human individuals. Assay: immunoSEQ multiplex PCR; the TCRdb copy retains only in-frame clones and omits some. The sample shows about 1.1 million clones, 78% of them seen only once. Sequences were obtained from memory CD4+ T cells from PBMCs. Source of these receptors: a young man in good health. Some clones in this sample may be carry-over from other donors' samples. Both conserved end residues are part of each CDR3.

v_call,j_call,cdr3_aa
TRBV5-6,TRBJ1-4,CASSLGPFNEKLFF
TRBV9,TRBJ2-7,CASSLGLAGPQDF
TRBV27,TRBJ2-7,CASSSGFVGTGAYEQYF
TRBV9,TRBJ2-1,CASRRDDEQFF
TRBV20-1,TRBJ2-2,CSAPDPGGVFF
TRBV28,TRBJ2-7,CASSFQGESSYEQYF
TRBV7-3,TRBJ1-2,CASSLGAQQSYGYTF
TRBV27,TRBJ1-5,CASSLRGGDQPQHF
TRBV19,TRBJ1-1,CASGNRNTEAFF
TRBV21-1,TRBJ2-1,CASSKNVDREAGSLYEQFF
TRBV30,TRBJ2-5,CAWSQRGLAGGEQYF